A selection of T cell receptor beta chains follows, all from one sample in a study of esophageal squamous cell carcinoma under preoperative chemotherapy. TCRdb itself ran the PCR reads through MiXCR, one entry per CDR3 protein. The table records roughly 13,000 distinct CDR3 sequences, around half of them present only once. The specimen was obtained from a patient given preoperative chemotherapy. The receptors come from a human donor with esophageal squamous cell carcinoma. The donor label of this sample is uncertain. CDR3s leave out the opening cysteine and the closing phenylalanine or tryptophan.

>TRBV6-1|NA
ASSPIDSGRGEQY
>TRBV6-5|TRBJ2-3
ASSSDRILSTDTQY
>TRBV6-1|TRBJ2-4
ASTGEEWAEVDTQY
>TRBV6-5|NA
ASSYLRGVRADTQY
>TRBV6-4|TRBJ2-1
ASGRGAYNEQF
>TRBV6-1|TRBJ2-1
ASSVQGPNEQF
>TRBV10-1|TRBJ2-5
AGSGGRGQDTQY
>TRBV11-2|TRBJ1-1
ASSSGTGIRAF
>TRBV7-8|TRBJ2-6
ASSLPGLDLSGANVLT
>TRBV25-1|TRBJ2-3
ASEGAGEGFYTQY